This T cell receptor (beta chain) was found in a study of blood T cell repertoires in COVID-19 (dated by TCRdb to 2020 to 2022). Describing the broader study: Collaborator samples came from the United States, Italy and Spain and covered acute and convalescent phases of COVID-19. The material from the prospective study consisted of cDNA or gDNA derived from T cells, B-cell-depleted T cells, or PBMCs. Samples were obtained from the ongoing ImmuneRACE study (first 160 participants) and from about 1,300 subjects provided by 6 global collaborators. The repertoires were released in a freely available public database meant as a resource for research on the immune response to SARS-CoV-2. Where HLA class I and class II types were available, the types were taken from metadata supplied by the sample provider, not from assay-based typing. A de-identified subject ID, COVID-19 status, age in years and sex were almost always included in the sample metadata. Subjects who had been exposed to COVID-19, were actively infected with it, or had recovered from it provided the deeply sampled blood TCRbeta repertoires that made up the dataset.

Concerning this clone itself: Its target antigen remains unknown. Within one base of it there is no much larger clone, and no base qualities were kept.

The paper's findings and limits, for the study overall: The amount of clinical and demographic metadata varied by source and participant and was provided uncurated.

At one collaborating source in Seattle, patients were enrolled during active infection and were followed longitudinally through the course of disease. Each collaborating institution followed its own protocols to collect whole blood in K2EDTA tubes. For TCRbeta analysis, collaborator samples were shipped as frozen whole blood, as isolated PBMCs, or as DNA extracted from either sample type. The immunoSEQ Assay, a bias-controlled multiplex PCR, was used to amplify TCRbeta CDR3 regions from genomic DNA. The study's own analysis went as follows. The number of nucleated cells in each sample was estimated by amplification of reference gene primers within the assay. To quantify the absolute abundance of each unique TCRbeta CDR3 rearrangement, sequence reads were collapsed and filtered. For each sample, productive Simpson clonality was calculated by taking the square root of Simpson's diversity index across productive rearrangements. TCRdb obtained this table from immuneACCESS and retained in-frame rearrangements with V and J assigned. These tables miss some clones; where compared with another copy, unresolved V genes account for less than half of the shortfall, and the remainder is unexplained. Clonal size and the V and J genes are those of that table, whereas D and trimming came from the DNA. Here the sample has hundreds of thousands of clones; 80% to 90% occur a single time. More than 8.5% of the sample comes from the top ten.

This TCR came from a woman aged 70-85 years with COVID-19, enrolled during active disease. The sample consisted of peripheral blood.

The CDR3: CASSVSSGAYNEQFF. In nucleotide form, the sequence is TGTGCCAGCAGCGTATCTAGCGGAGCCTACAATGAGCAGTTCTTC. Here the chain combines TRBV9 and TRBJ2-1; TRBD2 fits 7 bases in the junction. The germline V end is reduced by 1 base and the J end by 2 bases; junction bases left unmatched: 3. CDR1 and CDR2, looked up from the germline V gene, are SGDLS and YYNGEE. From cysteine to phenylalanine, the CDR3 is 15 amino acids long. The DNA shown is the 45-base CDR3, in frame from base 1.